The T cell receptor beta chain described here comes from a study of blood T cells in healthy people across ages. As for this clonotype: Its antigen is undetermined.

General study results and limits: A conclusive naive versus antigen-experienced comparison was prevented by the unsorted PBMCs.

The amount of total RNA extracted per sample was at least 5.5 micrograms. Germline V gene lookup returns CDR1 MNHEY and CDR2 SVGAGI. CDR3 length: 14 amino acids. V was clipped by 6 bases and J by 1 base, with 12 bases between them. Combining a sample-barcoded 5' primer with a J-beta primer mix, a second PCR ran for roughly 7 to 12 cycles. TCRdb analysed the 5' RACE reads with MiXCR anew, one entry per CDR3 protein. The sample holds 710,000 or so distinct CDR3 sequences, approximately 29% seen once. The sequenced sample consisted of blood. The sequence came from an elderly woman in good health. The chain carries TRBV6-5 and TRBJ1-1; D not certain. The CDR3 is CASSPKESNTEAFF. DNA for the CDR3: TGTGCCAGCAGCCCCAAGGAGTCGAACACTGAAGCTTTCTTT.